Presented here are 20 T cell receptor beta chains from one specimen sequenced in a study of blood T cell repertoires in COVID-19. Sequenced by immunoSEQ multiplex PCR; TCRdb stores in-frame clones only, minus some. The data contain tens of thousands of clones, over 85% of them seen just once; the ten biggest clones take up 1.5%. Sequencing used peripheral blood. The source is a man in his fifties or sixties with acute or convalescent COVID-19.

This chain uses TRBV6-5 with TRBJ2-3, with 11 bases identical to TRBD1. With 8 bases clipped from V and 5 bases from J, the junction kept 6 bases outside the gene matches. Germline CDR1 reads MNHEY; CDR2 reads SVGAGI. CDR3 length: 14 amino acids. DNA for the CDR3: TGTGCCAGCGTATTGGGACAGGGGGGAGATACGCAGTATTTT. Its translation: CASVLGQGGDTQYF.

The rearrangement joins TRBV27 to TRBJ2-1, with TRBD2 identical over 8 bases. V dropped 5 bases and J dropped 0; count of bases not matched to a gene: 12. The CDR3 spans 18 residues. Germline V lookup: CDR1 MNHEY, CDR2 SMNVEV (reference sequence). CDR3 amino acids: CASSPSASGSSSYNEQFF. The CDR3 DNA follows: TGTGCCAGCAGTCCCTCGGCTAGCGGGTCAAGCTCCTACAATGAGCAGTTCTTC.

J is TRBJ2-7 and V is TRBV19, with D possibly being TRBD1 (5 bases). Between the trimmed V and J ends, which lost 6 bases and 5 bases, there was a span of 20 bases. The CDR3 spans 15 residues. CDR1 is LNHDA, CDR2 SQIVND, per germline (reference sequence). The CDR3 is CASSQPRQGPNEQYF. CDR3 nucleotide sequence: TGTGCCAGTAGCCAACCGCGGCAGGGTCCAAACGAGCAGTACTTC.

The CDR3 nucleotides read TGTGCCATCAGTGGTGGTCAGGGTGATCAGCCCCAGCATTTT. This sequence encodes CAISGGQGDQPQHF. This chain joins TRBV10-3 and TRBJ1-5; D possibly corresponds to TRBD1 (5 bases). V gave up 4 bases and J gave up 5 bases, with 12 bases separating them. The germline CDR1 and CDR2 sequences are ENHRY and SYGVKD. The CDR3 consists of 14 residues.

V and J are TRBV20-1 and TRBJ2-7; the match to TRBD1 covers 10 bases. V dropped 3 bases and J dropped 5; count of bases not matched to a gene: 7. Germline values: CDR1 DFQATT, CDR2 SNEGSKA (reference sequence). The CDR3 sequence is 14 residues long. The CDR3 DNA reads TGCAGTGCTAGTATCGGGACAGGGGCCCACGAGCAGTACGTC. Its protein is CSASIGTGAHEQYV.

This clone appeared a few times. CDR3 bases: TGTGCCAGCAGTTTTCCGGGACAGGGGATTTTCGGGAATGAAAAACTGTTTTTT. This gives the protein CASSFPGQGIFGNEKLFF. The chain carries TRBV28 and TRBJ1-4; TRBD1 matches at 10 bases. After removal of 3 bases from V and 5 bases from J, the junction contained 12 bases not matched to a gene. This CDR3 has 18 residues. Germline CDR1 and CDR2: MDHEN and SYDVKM.

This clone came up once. The chain's CDR3 is CATSRDGGSLTSGNTIYF. The DNA for the CDR3 is TGTGCCACCAGCAGAGATGGGGGCAGCCTAACCTCTGGAAACACCATATATTTT. The V and J genes are TRBV15 and TRBJ1-3, with D perhaps matching TRBD1 (6 bases). Germline CDR1 is LNHNV and CDR2 is YYDKDF (reference sequence). V dropped 0 bases and J dropped 0 bases, with 15 bases sitting between them. The CDR3 is made up of 18 amino acids.

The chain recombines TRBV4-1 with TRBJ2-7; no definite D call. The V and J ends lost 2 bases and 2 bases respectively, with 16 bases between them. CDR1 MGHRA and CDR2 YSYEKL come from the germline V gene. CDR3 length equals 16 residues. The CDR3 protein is CASSQHPGGDPYEQYF. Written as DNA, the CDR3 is TGCGCCAGCAGCCAACATCCCGGCGGTGACCCCTACGAGCAGTACTTC.

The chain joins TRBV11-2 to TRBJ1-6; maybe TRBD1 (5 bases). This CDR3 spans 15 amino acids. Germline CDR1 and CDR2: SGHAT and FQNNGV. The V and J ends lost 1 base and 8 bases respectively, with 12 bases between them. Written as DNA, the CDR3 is TGTGCCAGCAGCTTAGGTCCAGGGTTGGATTCACCCCTCCACTTT. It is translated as CASSLGPGLDSPLHF.

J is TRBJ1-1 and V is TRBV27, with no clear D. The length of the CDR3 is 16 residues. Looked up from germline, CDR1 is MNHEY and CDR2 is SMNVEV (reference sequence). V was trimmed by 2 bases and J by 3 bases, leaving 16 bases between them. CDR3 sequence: CASSLGPRRGDTEAFF. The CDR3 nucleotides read TGTGCCAGCAGTTTAGGTCCTCGGAGAGGCGACACTGAAGCTTTCTTT.

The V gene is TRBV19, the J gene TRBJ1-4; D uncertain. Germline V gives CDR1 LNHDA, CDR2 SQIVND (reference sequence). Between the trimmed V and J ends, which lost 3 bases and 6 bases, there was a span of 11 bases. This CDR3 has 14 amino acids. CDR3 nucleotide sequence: TGTGCCAGTAGTATGAGTCAGGCGCATGAAAAACTGTTTTTT. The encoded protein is CASSMSQAHEKLFF.

In nucleotides, the CDR3 is TGTGCCAGCAGCTTATCCCCTAGTCGCTTCAATGAGCAGTTCTTC. As protein: CASSLSPSRFNEQFF. This rearrangement joins TRBV7-8 to TRBJ2-1, with D unclear. The germline V gene has CDR1 SGHVS and CDR2 FQNEAQ. The CDR3 is made up of 15 amino acids. Trimming took off 2 bases at V and 6 bases at J, with 14 bases between the two ends. Full variable domain (remainder filled in from reference TRBV7-8 and TRBJ2-1): GAGVSQSPRYKVAKRGQDVALRCDPISGHVSLFWYQQALGQGPEFLTYFQNEAQLDKSGLPSDRFFAERPEGSVSTLKIQRTQQEDSAVYLCASSLSPSRFNEQFFGPGTRLTVL.

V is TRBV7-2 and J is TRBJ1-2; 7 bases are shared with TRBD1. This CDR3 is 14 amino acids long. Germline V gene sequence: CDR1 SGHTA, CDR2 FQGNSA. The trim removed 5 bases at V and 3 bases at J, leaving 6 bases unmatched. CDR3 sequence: CASSTRDSYYGYTF. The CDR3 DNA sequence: TGTGCCAGCAGCACCCGGGACAGTTACTATGGCTACACCTTC.

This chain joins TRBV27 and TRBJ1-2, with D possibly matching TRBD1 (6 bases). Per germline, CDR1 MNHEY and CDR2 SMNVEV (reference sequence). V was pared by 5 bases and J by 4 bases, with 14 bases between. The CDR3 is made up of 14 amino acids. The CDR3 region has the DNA TGTGCCAGCAGTCCAGGACAGATGTCCTATGGCTACACCTTC. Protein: CASSPGQMSYGYTF.

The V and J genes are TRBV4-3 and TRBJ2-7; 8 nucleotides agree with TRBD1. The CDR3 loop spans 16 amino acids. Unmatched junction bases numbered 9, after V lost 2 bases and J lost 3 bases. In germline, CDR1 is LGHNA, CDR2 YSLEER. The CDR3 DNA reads TGCGCCAGCAGCCAACCCGGACAGGGAAAAGGCTACGAGCAGTACGTC. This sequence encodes CASSQPGQGKGYEQYV.

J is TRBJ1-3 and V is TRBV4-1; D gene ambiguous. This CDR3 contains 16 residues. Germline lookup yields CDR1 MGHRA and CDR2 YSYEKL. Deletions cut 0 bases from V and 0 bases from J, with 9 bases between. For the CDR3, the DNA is TGCGCCAGCAGCCAAGATCCCCTTCCCTCTGGAAACACCATATATTTT. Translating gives CASSQDPLPSGNTIYF.

The CDR3 DNA reads TGTGCCAGTAAAGGCGGGAGGGCTAACACCGGGGAGCTGTTTTTT. Protein product: CASKGGRANTGELFF. This chain connects TRBV19 to TRBJ2-2, with 9 bases aligning to TRBD2. J was trimmed by 2 bases and V by 7 bases; bases with no gene match: 5. The CDR3 sequence is 15 residues long. Germline values: CDR1 LNHDA, CDR2 SQIVND (reference sequence).

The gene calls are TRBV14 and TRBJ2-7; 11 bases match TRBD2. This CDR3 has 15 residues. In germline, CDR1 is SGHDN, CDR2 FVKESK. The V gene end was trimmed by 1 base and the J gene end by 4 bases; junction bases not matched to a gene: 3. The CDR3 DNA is TGTGCCAGCAGCCAAGGCGCTAGCGGGAGGTACGAGCAGTACTTC. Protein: CASSQGASGRYEQYF.

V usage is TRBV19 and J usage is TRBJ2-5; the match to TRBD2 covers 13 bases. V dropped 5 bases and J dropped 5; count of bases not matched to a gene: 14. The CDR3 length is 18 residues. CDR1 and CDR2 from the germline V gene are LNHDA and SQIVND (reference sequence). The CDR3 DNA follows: TGTGCCAGTAGTCCACTAGCGGGGGGGCCAACTCGTTATGAGACCCAGTACTTC. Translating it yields CASSPLAGGPTRYETQYF.

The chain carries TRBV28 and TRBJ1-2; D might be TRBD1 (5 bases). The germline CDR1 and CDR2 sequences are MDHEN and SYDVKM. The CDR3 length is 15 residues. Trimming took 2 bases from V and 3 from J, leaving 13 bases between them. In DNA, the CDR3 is TGTGCCAGCAGTTTAGCAGGGAAGTTCGACTATGGCTACACCTTC. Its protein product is CASSLAGKFDYGYTF.